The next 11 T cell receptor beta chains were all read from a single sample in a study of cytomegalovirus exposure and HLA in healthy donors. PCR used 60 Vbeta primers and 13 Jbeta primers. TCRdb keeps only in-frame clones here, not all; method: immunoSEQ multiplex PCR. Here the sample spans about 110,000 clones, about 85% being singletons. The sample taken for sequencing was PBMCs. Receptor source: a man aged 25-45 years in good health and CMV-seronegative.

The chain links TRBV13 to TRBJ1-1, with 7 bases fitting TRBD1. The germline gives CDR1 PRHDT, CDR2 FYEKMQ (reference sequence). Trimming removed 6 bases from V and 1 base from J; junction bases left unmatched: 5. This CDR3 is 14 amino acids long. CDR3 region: CASRQGIRNTEAFF. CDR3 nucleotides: TGTGCCAGCAGACAGGGGATCAGGAACACTGAAGCTTTCTTT.

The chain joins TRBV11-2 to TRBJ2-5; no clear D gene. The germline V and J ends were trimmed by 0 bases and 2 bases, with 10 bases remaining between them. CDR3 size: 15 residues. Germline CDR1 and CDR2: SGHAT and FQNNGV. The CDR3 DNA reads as TGTGCCAGCAGCTTAGATTTTGCCGGGCAAGAGACCCAGTACTTC. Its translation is CASSLDFAGQETQYF. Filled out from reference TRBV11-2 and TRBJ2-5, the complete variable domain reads EAGVAQSPRYKIIEKRQSVAFWCNPISGHATLYWYQQILGQGPKLLIQFQNNGVVDDSQLPKDRFSAERLKGVDSTLKIQPAKLEDSAVYLCASSLDFAGQETQYFGPGTRLLVL.

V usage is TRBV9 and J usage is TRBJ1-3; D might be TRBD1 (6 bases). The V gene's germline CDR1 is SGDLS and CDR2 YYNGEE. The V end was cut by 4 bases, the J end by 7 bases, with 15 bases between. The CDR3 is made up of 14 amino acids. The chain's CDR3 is CASSRAGALNTIYF. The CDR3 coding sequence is TGTGCCAGCAGCCGAGCAGGGGCCTTGAACACCATATATTTT.

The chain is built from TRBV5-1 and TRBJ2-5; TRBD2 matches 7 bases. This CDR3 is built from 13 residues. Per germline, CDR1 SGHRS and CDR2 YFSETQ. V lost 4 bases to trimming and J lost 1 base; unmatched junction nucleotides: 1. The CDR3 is CASSLAAQETQYF. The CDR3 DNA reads TGCGCCAGCAGCCTAGCGGCCCAAGAGACCCAGTACTTC.

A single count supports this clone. CDR3 bases: TGCGCCAGCAGCTTTACCGGGACACTGAACACTGAAGCTTTCTTT. This encodes CASSFTGTLNTEAFF. The chain is built from TRBV5-1 and TRBJ1-1; D may be TRBD1 (6 bases). Trimming took 2 bases from V and 0 from J, leaving 11 bases between them. Germline CDR1 and CDR2: SGHRS and YFSETQ. The CDR3 has 15 residues.

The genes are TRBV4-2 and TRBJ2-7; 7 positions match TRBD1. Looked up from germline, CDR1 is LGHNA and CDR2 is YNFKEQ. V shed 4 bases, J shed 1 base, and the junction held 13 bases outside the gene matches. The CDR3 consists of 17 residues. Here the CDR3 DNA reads TGTGCCAGCAGCCCCGGGACAGCTGGAAGGATATCCTACGAGCAGTACTTC. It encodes CASSPGTAGRISYEQYF.

CDR3 nucleotides: TGCGCCAGCAGCCCTAGCGGGGGGTCCTACGAGCAGTACTTC. Residues: CASSPSGGSYEQYF. The chain joins TRBV10-2 to TRBJ2-7; 11 nucleotides agree with TRBD2. V trimming: 6 bases; J trimming: 1 base; junction bases outside the gene matches: 2. CDR3 length: 14 amino acids. Germline assignment: CDR1 WSHSY and CDR2 SAAADI.

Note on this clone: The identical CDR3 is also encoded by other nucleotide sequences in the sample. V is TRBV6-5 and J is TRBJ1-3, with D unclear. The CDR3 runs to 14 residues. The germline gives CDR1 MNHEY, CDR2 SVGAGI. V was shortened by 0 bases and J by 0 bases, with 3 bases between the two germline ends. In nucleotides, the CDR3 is TGTGCCAGCAGTTACTCACACTCTGGAAACACCATATATTTT. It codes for CASSYSHSGNTIYF.

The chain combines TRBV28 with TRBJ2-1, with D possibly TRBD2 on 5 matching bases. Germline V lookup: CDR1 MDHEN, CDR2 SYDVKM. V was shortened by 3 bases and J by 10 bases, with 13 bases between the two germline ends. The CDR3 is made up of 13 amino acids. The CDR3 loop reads CASSLLEAREQFF. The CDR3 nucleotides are TGTGCCAGCAGTTTGCTGGAGGCCAGGGAGCAGTTCTTC.

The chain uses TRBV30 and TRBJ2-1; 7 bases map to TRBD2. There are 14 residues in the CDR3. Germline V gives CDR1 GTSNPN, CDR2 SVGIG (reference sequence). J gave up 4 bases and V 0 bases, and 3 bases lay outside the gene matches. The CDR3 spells CAWSVGGEYNEQFF. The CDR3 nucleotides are TGTGCCTGGAGTGTGGGGGGGGAGTACAATGAGCAGTTCTTC.

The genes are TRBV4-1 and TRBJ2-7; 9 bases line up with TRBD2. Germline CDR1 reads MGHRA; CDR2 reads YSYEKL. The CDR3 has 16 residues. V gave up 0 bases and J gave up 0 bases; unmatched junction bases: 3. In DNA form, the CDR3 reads TGCGCCAGCAGCCAAGATCCGACTAGCGGCTCCTACGAGCAGTACTTC. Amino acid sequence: CASSQDPTSGSYEQYF.